This T cell receptor beta chain was profiled in a study of shared clonotypes between healthy human individuals. Germline V gene sequence: CDR1 SGHAT, CDR2 FQNNGV. After removal of 5 bases from V and 7 bases from J, the junction contained 11 bases not matched to a gene. CDR3 length: 14 residues. Repertoires were generated with immunoSEQ multiplex PCR, while TCRdb's copy carries only in-frame clones and drops some. The data contain millions of clones, around nine tenths of them seen just once; the ten biggest clones take up roughly 0.14%. This TCR derives from a man aged 18-30 years in good health. This chain connects TRBV11-2 to TRBJ2-7; 7 bases line up with TRBD2. What was sequenced was naive CD4+ T cells sorted from blood. Sample subset: CD45RA+ positively selected. The CDR3 sequence is CASSLQLAVQEQYF. CDR3 bases: TGTGCCAGCAGCCTCCAGCTAGCGGTTCAAGAGCAGTACTTC.